This T cell receptor beta chain stems from a study of beta chain features in type 1 diabetes. Expressed TCRB transcripts were sequenced because the entire RNA isolate underwent reverse transcription. The method was immunoSEQ multiplex PCR; TCRdb's version includes in-frame clones alone and lacks a portion of them. The sample records some 140,000 clones, just over 9% being singletons. Sequencing was carried out using central memory CD4+ T cells from blood. The sequence was collected from a man between 18 and 35 years old in good health.

The CDR3 DNA is TGTGCCTGGACTCGGGGGGCCGATACGCAGTATTTT. Translating gives CAWTRGADTQYF. This chain uses TRBV30 with TRBJ2-3; possible D gene TRBD2, 7 bases. The ends were cut back, 4 bases at V and 6 bases at J, with 11 bases in the middle. The CDR3 is 12 residues long. Germline V gene lookup returns CDR1 GTSNPN and CDR2 SVGIG (reference sequence).